One and the same sample provided the 31 T cell receptor beta chains below, sequenced in a study of OX40 agonist ivuxolimab in advanced cancers. Sequencing was performed with immunoSEQ multiplex PCR; in TCRdb, only in-frame clones are kept and a portion is missing. Here the sample spans 20,000 to 25,000 clones, about 65% being singletons. Sample: CD4+ or CD8+ T cells sorted from blood, taken in a trial of the OX40 agonist ivuxolimab. The source is an adult with an advanced solid tumor such as melanoma, head and neck, liver or kidney cancer.

The gene calls are TRBV6-5 and TRBJ1-2, with D maybe TRBD1 (6 bases). Trimming left V 2 bases short and J 6 bases short, with 7 bases between. Germline CDR1 is MNHEY and CDR2 is SVGAGI. This CDR3 has 12 amino acids. The CDR3 sequence is CASSYDRHGYTF. In DNA, the CDR3 is TGTGCCAGCAGTTACGACAGGCATGGCTACACCTTC.

The genes are TRBV29-1 and TRBJ2-7; no firm D call. The CDR3 has 12 amino acids. The germline V and J ends were trimmed by 6 bases and 5 bases, with 14 bases remaining between them. Germline V CDR1 and CDR2: SQVTM, ANQGSEA. This CDR3 is CSVPKSLNEQYF. CDR3 coding DNA: TGCAGCGTCCCCAAATCCCTAAACGAGCAGTACTTC.

This clone was detected once. The rearrangement links TRBV27 to TRBJ1-5; D is undetermined. CDR1 is MNHEY, CDR2 SMNVEV, per germline (reference sequence). This CDR3 is 14 amino acids long. The ends were cut back, 0 bases at V and 3 bases at J, with 6 bases in the middle. The CDR3 nucleotides read TGTGCCAGCAGTTTATCATGGCCCAATCAGCCCCAGCATTTT. This encodes CASSLSWPNQPQHF.

This clone was counted at least ten times. The chain joins TRBV10-2 to TRBJ1-1, with unresolved D. The CDR3 extends over 15 amino acids. CDR1 and CDR2 (germline): WSHSY, SAAADI. V was cut by 2 bases and J by 7 bases, with 17 bases left in between. The CDR3 loop is CASSETALLGREAFF. In DNA, the CDR3 is TGCGCCAGCAGTGAGACAGCACTTTTGGGCCGTGAAGCTTTCTTT.

There are a few counts of this clone. This chain connects TRBV7-8 to TRBJ2-7; 8 positions agree with TRBD1. Trimming cost V 5 bases and J 1 base; bases outside gene matches: 10. From germline, CDR1 is SGHVS and CDR2 FQNEAQ. CDR3 length: 16 amino acids. Here the CDR3 reads CASSAYQGAGSYEQYF. The CDR3 DNA reads as TGTGCCAGCAGCGCCTACCAGGGGGCCGGGTCCTACGAGCAGTACTTC.

The J gene is TRBJ2-5, the V gene TRBV6-5; a possible D gene is TRBD1 (6 bases). The germline V and J ends were trimmed by 5 bases and 5 bases, with 9 bases remaining between them. Germline V gene lookup returns CDR1 MNHEY and CDR2 SVGAGI. CDR3 length equals 12 residues. The CDR3 reads CASSEGDETQYF. The CDR3 DNA reads as TGTGCCAGCAGTGAGGGGGATGAGACCCAGTACTTC.

This clone occurred a few times. The chain employs TRBV19 and TRBJ2-7; 8 nucleotides agree with TRBD1. Germline CDR1 and CDR2: LNHDA and SQIVND (reference sequence). This CDR3 has 14 residues. The J segment lost 2 bases and the V segment lost 6 bases, leaving 6 bases of the junction unmatched. CDR3 region: CASRYTDRAYEQYF. The CDR3 nucleotides are TGTGCCAGTAGATATACGGACAGGGCCTACGAGCAGTACTTC. Complete variable domain (other parts from reference TRBV19 and TRBJ2-7): DGGITQSPKYLFRKEGQNVTLSCEQNLNHDAMYWYRQDPGQGLRLIYYSQIVNDFQKGDIAEGYSVSREKKESFPLTVTSAQKNPTAFYLCASRYTDRAYEQYFGPGTRLTVT.

This chain links TRBV9 with TRBJ2-3, with TRBD2 as a possible D gene (5 bases). CDR3 length equals 15 residues. Trimming took off 0 bases at V and 4 bases at J, with 12 bases between the two ends. CDR1 is SGDLS, CDR2 YYNGEE, per germline. This chain's CDR3 is CASSVAAGSADTQYF. CDR3 in DNA: TGTGCCAGCAGCGTAGCGGCAGGTAGCGCAGATACGCAGTATTTT.

This clone occurred a few times. This chain links TRBV9 with TRBJ1-1; D might be TRBD1 (5 bases). This CDR3 contains 13 residues. V gave up 1 base and J gave up 4 bases, with 8 bases separating them. Germline V CDR1 and CDR2: SGDLS, YYNGEE. CDR3 in amino acids: CASSVYGTTEAFF. DNA of the CDR3: TGTGCCAGCAGCGTATATGGGACCACTGAAGCTTTCTTT.

V gene TRBV30 combines with J gene TRBJ1-6; TRBD1 is a possible D gene (6 bases). CDR3 size: 18 residues. Germline loops: CDR1 GTSNPN, CDR2 SVGIG (reference sequence). V was trimmed by 3 bases and J by 0 bases, leaving 18 bases between them. The CDR3 sequence: CAWRGPGGYSSYNSPLHF. For the CDR3, the DNA is TGTGCCTGGAGAGGACCCGGGGGCTACAGCTCCTATAATTCACCCCTCCACTTT.

The rearrangement uses TRBV7-9 and TRBJ1-2; no clear D gene. Trimming stripped 7 bases from V and 4 bases from J, with 10 bases between. Germline CDR1 reads SEHNR; CDR2 reads FQNEAQ (reference sequence). The CDR3 covers 12 residues. The CDR3 nucleotides are TGTGCCAGCACCGTCGGGGTCTATGGCTACACCTTC. Its protein is CASTVGVYGYTF.

This clone was observed once. This chain uses TRBV9 with TRBJ2-1; D gene unclear. CDR1 SGDLS and CDR2 YYNGEE come from the germline V gene. The length of the CDR3 is 17 residues. Trimming pared 0 bases from V and 0 bases from J, leaving 13 bases between. The CDR3 is CASSVAWAPSSYNEQFF. The CDR3 bases are TGTGCCAGCAGCGTAGCTTGGGCGCCGAGCTCCTACAATGAGCAGTTCTTC.

This clone was observed many times. This sequence joins TRBV7-8 and TRBJ2-3; D is possibly TRBD2 (5 bases). The CDR3 totals 14 residues. The germline CDR1 and CDR2 sequences are SGHVS and FQNEAQ. V lost 5 bases and J 5 bases, leaving 14 bases between the germline ends. CDR3 in DNA: TGTGCCAGCAGCCCTACCGGGGTTCAAGATACGCAGTATTTT. Translating gives CASSPTGVQDTQYF.

This clone was recorded many times. V and J are TRBV5-6 and TRBJ2-7, with 8 bases identical to TRBD1. Germline V gives CDR1 SGHDT, CDR2 YYEEEE. The J segment lost 0 bases and the V segment lost 0 bases, leaving 2 bases of the junction unmatched. The CDR3 length is 15 residues. The CDR3 nucleotides read TGTGCCAGCAGCTTGGGGACAGGGAGCTCCTACGAGCAGTACTTC. Translated, it gives CASSLGTGSSYEQYF.

V and J are TRBV30 and TRBJ2-7, with D unclear. V lost 0 bases and J 4 bases, leaving 10 bases between the germline ends. The CDR3 consists of 13 residues. Germline CDR1 GTSNPN, CDR2 SVGIG (reference sequence). This CDR3 reads CAWSVMVGYEQYF. CDR3 DNA sequence: TGTGCCTGGAGTGTAATGGTGGGGTACGAGCAGTACTTC. Full variable domain (missing parts from reference TRBV30 and TRBJ2-7): SQTIHQWPATLVQPVGSPLSLECTVEGTSNPNLYWYRQAAGRGLQLLFYSVGIGQISSEVPQNLSASRPQDRQFILSSKKLLLSDSGFYLCAWSVMVGYEQYFGPGTRLTVT.

The chain employs TRBV19 and TRBJ2-3; D gene unclear. Germline assignment: CDR1 LNHDA and CDR2 SQIVND (reference sequence). The CDR3 is made up of 13 amino acids. Trimming took off 4 bases at V and 5 bases at J, with 10 bases between the two ends. The CDR3 sequence is CASSNGWQDTQYF. The CDR3 DNA sequence: TGTGCCAGTAGTAACGGATGGCAAGATACGCAGTATTTT.

J is TRBJ1-2 and V is TRBV4-1, with D perhaps TRBD1 (5 bases). V lost 3 bases and J 6 bases, leaving 8 bases between the germline ends. Germline V gene data show CDR1 as MGHRA and CDR2 as YSYEKL. The CDR3 loop spans 12 amino acids. The DNA for the CDR3 is TGCGCCAGCAGCCACCTCAGGGATGGCTACACCTTC. Encoded protein: CASSHLRDGYTF.

This chain links TRBV7-9 with TRBJ2-2, with D unclear. Between the trimmed V and J ends, which lost 9 bases and 4 bases, there was a span of 9 bases. The CDR3 is made up of 12 amino acids. The germline CDR1 and CDR2 sequences are SEHNR and FQNEAQ (reference sequence). The CDR3 DNA sequence: TGTGCCAGTACCCGGGTCACCGGGGAGCTGTTTTTT. It codes for CASTRVTGELFF.

V and J are TRBV13 and TRBJ2-5; 8 bases agree with TRBD1. In germline, CDR1 is PRHDT, CDR2 FYEKMQ (reference sequence). The V segment lost 4 bases and the J segment 5 bases; nucleotides outside the gene matches: 12. The CDR3 sequence is 16 residues long. The chain's CDR3 is CASSSRKSGQVETQYF. The DNA for the CDR3 is TGTGCCAGCAGCTCTCGAAAATCGGGACAGGTTGAGACCCAGTACTTC.

This chain uses TRBV7-2 with TRBJ2-7, with D possibly matching TRBD1 (5 bases). Trimming stripped 4 bases from V and 0 bases from J, with 10 bases between. This CDR3 spans 14 amino acids. Looked up from germline, CDR1 is SGHTA and CDR2 is FQGNSA. CDR3 nucleotides: TGTGCCAGCAGCTCCAGGGATAGCTCCTACGAGCAGTACTTC. Translation: CASSSRDSSYEQYF.

The CDR3: CASSPTGFKRTDTQYF. CDR3 in DNA: TGTGCCAGCAGCCCGACGGGATTCAAGAGGACAGATACGCAGTATTTT. The V gene is TRBV7-3, the J gene TRBJ2-3, with a weak D call TRBD2 (5 bases). The CDR3 runs to 16 residues. Trimming removed 5 bases from V and 3 bases from J, with 18 bases in between. CDR1 and CDR2 from the germline V gene are SGHTA and FQGTGA.

The rearrangement uses TRBV28 and TRBJ2-3, with a tentative D call TRBD2 (6 bases). Deletions cut 6 bases from V and 2 bases from J, with 12 bases between. Germline loops: CDR1 MDHEN, CDR2 SYDVKM. The CDR3 sequence is 14 residues long. CDR3 coding DNA: TGTGCCAGCAGCCGGGGACTTCCCACAGATACGCAGTATTTT. Translating gives CASSRGLPTDTQYF.

The rearrangement links TRBV7-2 to TRBJ1-6; D uncertain. Trimming cost V 3 bases and J 4 bases, with 7 bases left between them. The germline CDR1 and CDR2 sequences are SGHTA and FQGNSA. This CDR3 comprises 14 residues. CDR3 loop: CASSFGVYNSPLHF. The CDR3 DNA reads as TGTGCCAGCAGCTTCGGGGTATATAATTCACCCCTCCACTTT.

This chain joins TRBV11-2 and TRBJ1-1, with a tentative D call TRBD1 (6 bases). CDR1 is SGHAT and CDR2 is FQNNGV in the germline V gene. Trimming cost V 3 bases and J 9 bases, with 14 bases left between them. The CDR3 is 13 residues long. The CDR3 nucleotides are TGTGCCAGCAGCTTGACCGAACAGGGACAAGCTTTCTTT. This sequence encodes CASSLTEQGQAFF.

The chain combines TRBV5-4 with TRBJ2-3, with 7 bases fitting TRBD2. CDR1 and CDR2 (germline): SGHNT, YYREEE (reference sequence). There are 15 residues in the CDR3. V shed 5 bases, J shed 2 bases, and the junction held 8 bases outside the gene matches. CDR3 loop: CASSSGTMITDTQYF. In nucleotides, the CDR3 is TGTGCCAGCAGTTCCGGGACTATGATCACAGATACGCAGTATTTT.

The chain has TRBV7-2 and TRBJ2-7, with D perhaps matching TRBD1 or TRBD2 (5 bases each). Trimming pared 5 bases from V and 7 bases from J, leaving 9 bases between. Germline CDR1 is SGHTA and CDR2 is FQGNSA. The CDR3 contains 11 residues. The chain's CDR3 is CASSPGTEQYF. The CDR3 DNA reads as TGTGCCAGCAGCCCAGGGACGGAGCAGTACTTC.

The rearrangement links TRBV9 to TRBJ2-3; D might be TRBD2 (5 bases). With 7 bases removed from V and 14 bases from J, the gap between germline ends came to 11 bases. This CDR3 has 9 amino acids. Germline assignment: CDR1 SGDLS and CDR2 YYNGEE. The CDR3 loop reads CASPSRGYF. The CDR3, as DNA: TGTGCCAGCCCCTCTCGGGGGTATTTT.

The chain employs TRBV10-3 and TRBJ2-2; D gene unclear. Trimming took off 4 bases at V and 7 bases at J, with 7 bases between the two ends. The CDR3 runs to 12 residues. CDR1 is ENHRY, CDR2 SYGVKD, per germline. The CDR3 nucleotides read TGTGCCATCAGTGGTCCGGACGGGGAGCTGTTTTTT. It yields the protein CAISGPDGELFF.

This clone is termed medium-sized. This chain links TRBV19 with TRBJ2-7; no clear D gene. Trimming stripped 3 bases from V and 5 bases from J, with 11 bases between. Germline V gives CDR1 LNHDA, CDR2 SQIVND (reference sequence). The CDR3 has 13 residues. CDR3 sequence (DNA): TGTGCCAGTAGTATCTCCCCAGGAAACGAGCAGTACTTC. Its translation is CASSISPGNEQYF.

This rearrangement joins TRBV5-8 to TRBJ1-5, with D unresolved. Germline values: CDR1 SGHTS, CDR2 YDEGEE. The V end was cut by 4 bases, the J end by 0 bases, with 11 bases between. The CDR3 length is 15 residues. The CDR3 protein is CASSPTPSSNQPQHF. The CDR3 DNA is TGTGCCAGCAGCCCCACGCCGAGTAGCAATCAGCCCCAGCATTTT.

A single count supports this clone. This chain links TRBV6-5 with TRBJ1-1; D uncertain. This CDR3 comprises 14 residues. The V end was cut by 2 bases, the J end by 5 bases, with 12 bases between. Germline lookup yields CDR1 MNHEY and CDR2 SVGAGI. Here the CDR3 reads CASSYTGRPTEAFF. CDR3 in DNA: TGTGCCAGCAGTTACACCGGACGGCCGACTGAAGCTTTCTTT.